Reported below is one T cell receptor beta chain. Its cognate antigen is unknown. This entry is derived from a study of PD-1 blockade in classical Hodgkin lymphoma. Study-level points and caveats: By C4D1, diversity of CD4+ TCRs had risen significantly, whereas that of CD8+ TCRs had not. The causes of the repertoire differences, possibly disease activity or prior therapy, remain undefined. A reduction in baseline TCR diversity was reportedly seen in newly diagnosed patients relative to healthy donors. Before treatment, complete responders showed about the same diversity as newly diagnosed patients.

This table comes from immunoSEQ multiplex PCR, and its TCRdb copy is limited to in-frame clones, with some not included. The data show tens of thousands of clones, with less than 75% seen just once and roughly 24% held by the top ten. Every patient experienced relapse after autologous stem cell transplantation, and brentuximab vedotin exposure varied. The sequence was collected from a human donor with classical Hodgkin lymphoma. The material sequenced was peripheral blood mononuclear cells (PBMCs), taken before the second cycle of nivolumab.

The CDR3 nucleotides read TGCGCCAGCAGTGCAGAGGGCCGCACCTATGGCTACACCTTC. This encodes CASSAEGRTYGYTF. The gene calls are TRBV10-2 and TRBJ1-2, with D hard to call. The length of the CDR3 is 14 residues. CDR1 is WSHSY, CDR2 SAAADI, per germline. Trimming removed 4 bases from V and 4 bases from J, with 13 bases in between.